These T cell receptor beta chains were read from a single sample in a study of T cells in tuberculosis. Sequencing used immunoSEQ multiplex PCR; TCRdb keeps in-frame clones, though not all of them. This table holds 30,000 to 35,000 clones, roughly nine tenths found once. The sample was PBMCs, taken at tuberculosis diagnosis. The receptors come from an adult with tuberculosis. Some clones in this sample may be carry-over from other donors' samples. The CDR3 runs from the conserved cysteine through the conserved F or W. D genes are given only for firm matches. Clone size is not always given. Where it is, it says once, few, many or a class for expanded clones.

TGTGCCAGCATCGAGGGACAGGGGAAGGACACTGAAGCTTTCTTT,CASIEGQGKDTEAFF,TRBV6-1,TRBD1,TRBJ1-1,-
TGTGCCAGCAGCGTTTCGCGGGGGTTCACCTACAATGAGCAGTTCTTC,CASSVSRGFTYNEQFF,TRBV11-1,TRBD2,TRBJ2-1,-
TGTGCCTGGAGTCAATCGGGGGTCACAGATACGCAGTATTTT,CAWSQSGVTDTQYF,TRBV30,-,TRBJ2-3,-
TGCGCCAGCAGCTGGACAGGGTCCTACGAGCAGTACTTC,CASSWTGSYEQYF,TRBV5-1,TRBD1,TRBJ2-7,-
TGTGCCAGCAGTGAACAGAAGGTGGGGAGCCATGAGCAGTTCTTC,CASSEQKVGSHEQFF,TRBV5-5,-,TRBJ2-1,-
TGTGCCAGCTCACCTCAGGGGAACCCGGCCTACGAGCAGTACTTC,CASSPQGNPAYEQYF,TRBV18,-,TRBJ2-7,-
TGCGCCAGCAGCTTGGAAGGACGGACTTCCTACGAGCAGTACTTC,CASSLEGRTSYEQYF,TRBV5-1,-,TRBJ2-7,-
TGTGCCAGCAGCTTAGGGGACAGGACAGGTGAACATGAGCAGTTCTTC,CASSLGDRTGEHEQFF,TRBV11-3,TRBD1,TRBJ2-1,-
TGTGCCAGCACCCCGGACAGGCAGAACTATGGCTACACCTTC,CASTPDRQNYGYTF,TRBV6-5,TRBD1,TRBJ1-2,-
TGCGCCAGCTCGGGCCGGGACAGCCGTATCAAGGGCTCCTACAATGAGCAGTTCTTC,CASSGRDSRIKGSYNEQFF,TRBV5-1,TRBD1,TRBJ2-1,-
TGTGCCAGCAGCTCAAGGGACAGGGTAGTTTACGAGCAGTACTTC,CASSSRDRVVYEQYF,TRBV7-9,TRBD1,TRBJ2-7,-
TGTGCCAGCACCGACGGGACTCCGGATACGCAGTATTTT,CASTDGTPDTQYF,TRBV9,-,TRBJ2-3,-
TGTGCCAGCTCACCACCAAACAGGGCCCACTCCTACGAGCAGTACTTC,CASSPPNRAHSYEQYF,TRBV18,-,TRBJ2-7,-
TGTGCCAGTAGTTTCCGACAGGGGCCAGATACGCAGTATTTT,CASSFRQGPDTQYF,TRBV19,TRBD1,TRBJ2-3,-
TGTGCCAGCAGCATTCGAGACAGGAACACTGAAGCTTTCTTT,CASSIRDRNTEAFF,TRBV5-6,-,TRBJ1-1,-
TGTGCCAGCAGCTTCGGTAGCGGGGGGCCTGGTACGCAGTATTTT,CASSFGSGGPGTQYF,TRBV5-4,TRBD2,TRBJ2-3,-
TGTGCCAGCAGCTTAAGTAGAGGGGGCGTTAGCTATGGCTACACCTTC,CASSLSRGGVSYGYTF,TRBV7-8,TRBD1,TRBJ1-2,-
TGCGCCAGCAGCCTCGACAGGAACACTGAAGCTTTCTTT,CASSLDRNTEAFF,TRBV5-1,-,TRBJ1-1,-
TGTGCCAGCAGCTTAGGGGGGGGAGGGGCCTACGAGCAGTACTTC,CASSLGGGGAYEQYF,TRBV7-6,TRBD2,TRBJ2-7,-
TGCGCCAGCAGCCAAGATCATAAGACAGGGCTCTACGAGCAGTACTTC,CASSQDHKTGLYEQYF,TRBV4-1,TRBD1,TRBJ2-7,-
TGTGCCAGTATGGATGGTGGGGCCCCGATGAACACCGGGGAGCTGTTTTTT,CASMDGGAPMNTGELFF,TRBV19,-,TRBJ2-2,-
TGTGCCAGCAGTGAAGCGACAGATGGACATGAAAAACTGTTTTTT,CASSEATDGHEKLFF,TRBV6-1,-,TRBJ1-4,once
TGTGCCAGCAGTCCCAGACCGGGACAGGGCCGCTACAATGAGCAGTTCTTC,CASSPRPGQGRYNEQFF,TRBV25-1,TRBD1,TRBJ2-1,-
TGTGCCTGGAGTGGGGGACAGATACTCTCCTACAATGAGCAGTTCTTC,CAWSGGQILSYNEQFF,TRBV30,TRBD1,TRBJ2-1,-
TGTGCCAGTAGTATAGGTATTGGGGGGGGAGATACGCAGTATTTT,CASSIGIGGGDTQYF,TRBV19,TRBD2,TRBJ2-3,-
TGTGCCAGCAGTTCCGGGAGACCCTACGAGCAGTACTTC,CASSSGRPYEQYF,TRBV2,-,TRBJ2-7,-
TGTGCCAGCAGCCAAGGATGGGCGGGGGGCGTAGGCAATGAGCAGTTCTTC,CASSQGWAGGVGNEQFF,TRBV14,TRBD2,TRBJ2-1,-
TGTGCCAGCAATGGACAGGGGTACTATAATTCACCCCTCCACTTT,CASNGQGYYNSPLHF,TRBV5-8,TRBD1,TRBJ1-6,few
TGTGCCAGTAGTGTTCGGGGGACTAAAAATGAGCAGTTCTTC,CASSVRGTKNEQFF,TRBV19,TRBD2,TRBJ2-1,-
TGTGCCAGCAGTGAATTCGACAGGGGAAAGGTTAACTATGGCTACACCTTC,CASSEFDRGKVNYGYTF,TRBV2,TRBD1,TRBJ1-2,-
TGTGCCAGCAGTGAAAGGCGGGGCGGTGAAAAACTGTTTTTT,CASSERRGGEKLFF,TRBV2,-,TRBJ1-4,once
TGTGCCACCAGCGGAGCTACAGGAGCGGGACAGGCGATTAACTATGGCTACACCTTC,CATSGATGAGQAINYGYTF,TRBV15,TRBD1,TRBJ1-2,-
TGCGCCAGCAGACACGCAGGGGTTCATCAGCCCCAGCATTTT,CASRHAGVHQPQHF,TRBV10-2,-,TRBJ1-5,-
TGTGCCAGTAGTATAAGACCGGGACAGGCAGAGGAGCAGTTCTTC,CASSIRPGQAEEQFF,TRBV19,TRBD1,TRBJ2-1,-
TGTGCCAGCAGCTCGACAGGAACTAGCACAGATACGCAGTATTTT,CASSSTGTSTDTQYF,TRBV11-1,-,TRBJ2-3,-
TGTGCCAGCAGGCGGGGCGGAGCAGGGGGAAATTCCTGGACTGAAGCTTTCTTT,CASRRGGAGGNSWTEAFF,TRBV5-4,TRBD1,TRBJ1-1,-
TGCAGCGTTTTCGGGGAGGATGGCTACACCTTC,CSVFGEDGYTF,TRBV29-1,-,TRBJ1-2,once
TGTGCCAGTAGTATGGCCCGGACAGGGGGTAGGGGCAATCAGCCCCAGCATTTT,CASSMARTGGRGNQPQHF,TRBV19,TRBD1,TRBJ1-5,-
TGCAGCGTCCGGACAGGCACCGGGGAGCTGTTTTTT,CSVRTGTGELFF,TRBV29-1,TRBD1,TRBJ2-2,-
TGTGCCAGCAGTTACTCCCTCGAGCAGTACTTC,CASSYSLEQYF,TRBV6-6,-,TRBJ2-7,-
TGTGCCAGCAGCTACAGGGGGCTTCAGCCCCAGCATTTT,CASSYRGLQPQHF,TRBV7-8,TRBD1,TRBJ1-5,-
TGTGCCATCAGTGAGCCCAGGGGGGCCAACGTCCTGACTTTC,CAISEPRGANVLTF,TRBV10-3,-,TRBJ2-6,few
TGTGCCAGCAGCCGCGGACAGCCTGAAAAACTGTTTTTT,CASSRGQPEKLFF,TRBV6-5,-,TRBJ1-4,-
TGTGCCAGCAGCTTAGTCTCGGCAGGGTATGATTCACCCCTCCACTTT,CASSLVSAGYDSPLHF,TRBV7-2,-,TRBJ1-6,-
TGCGCCAGCAGCCAAGACTGGACTAGCGGGGCCCCAGATACGCAGTATTTT,CASSQDWTSGAPDTQYF,TRBV4-1,TRBD2,TRBJ2-3,-
TGTGCCAGTAGTATATTCCGCCGGACGGGAAACTATGGCTACACCTTC,CASSIFRRTGNYGYTF,TRBV19,-,TRBJ1-2,-
TGCGCCAGCAGCTTGGTGGGCAGCTCCTCCTACGAGCAGTACTTC,CASSLVGSSSYEQYF,TRBV5-1,-,TRBJ2-7,few
TGTGCCAGTAGTAGACAGGGGCGAAATCAGCCCCAGCATTTT,CASSRQGRNQPQHF,TRBV19,TRBD1,TRBJ1-5,once
TGTGCCAGCAGCCGAGGGAGACCCTCCTACGAGCAGTACTTC,CASSRGRPSYEQYF,TRBV13,-,TRBJ2-7,-
TGTGCCAGCAGCTTACGCCCCACGGGGGGGCTAACAGATACGCAGTATTTT,CASSLRPTGGLTDTQYF,TRBV7-2,TRBD2,TRBJ2-3,once
TGTGCCAGCTCAGAGGAGAACTCCTACGAGCAGTACTTC,CASSEENSYEQYF,TRBV18,-,TRBJ2-7,-
TGTGCCAGCGCCCCAGGGATAGGGAACTATGGCTACACCTTC,CASAPGIGNYGYTF,TRBV6-4,-,TRBJ1-2,once
TGCGCCAGCAGTGAGTTAACAGAAAACACCGGGGAGCTGTTTTTT,CASSELTENTGELFF,TRBV10-2,-,TRBJ2-2,-
TGTGCCAGCAGCTTGCGACAGGGGGATGGCTACACCTTC,CASSLRQGDGYTF,TRBV7-2,TRBD1,TRBJ1-2,few
TGTGCCAGCAGCCCTAGACAGGGGTCTCATGGCTACACCTTC,CASSPRQGSHGYTF,TRBV5-4,TRBD1,TRBJ1-2,-
TGTGCCAGTAGTAGAGGAAATGAGCAGTTCTTC,CASSRGNEQFF,TRBV19,-,TRBJ2-1,-
TGTGCCAGCTCCCCAATACCTACAGGGCTATCCTACGAGCAGTACTTC,CASSPIPTGLSYEQYF,TRBV18,-,TRBJ2-7,-